Shown below are 27 T cell receptor beta chains from a single sample sequenced in a study of shared clonotypes between healthy human individuals. Only in-frame clones appear in the TCRdb table, and some are missing; sequencing was by immunoSEQ multiplex PCR. Here the sample spans 2 million to 2.5 million clones, just over 90% being singletons. The sample consisted of naive CD4+ T cells from PBMCs. The subset denotes: CD45RA+ positively selected. These TCRs come from a man between 18 and 29 years old in good health. Some clones in this sample may be carry-over from other donors' samples.

This sequence joins TRBV28 and TRBJ2-1, with D possibly matching TRBD1 (5 bases). Trimming removed 8 bases at V and 5 bases at J, with 16 bases between. Germline-derived CDR1 and CDR2 are MDHEN and SYDVKM. The CDR3 spans 14 residues. CDR3 bases: TGTGCCAGCCGAGGAGAACAGGTACACAATGAGCAGTTCTTC. Protein product: CASRGEQVHNEQFF.

This rearrangement joins TRBV7-3 to TRBJ2-5, with D uncertain. V was pared by 4 bases and J by 6 bases, with 12 bases between. CDR3 length: 13 amino acids. Germline CDR1 reads SGHTA; CDR2 reads FQGTGA. This CDR3 is CASSSGLSQTQYF. The CDR3 DNA is TGTGCCAGCAGCTCTGGATTATCTCAGACCCAGTACTTC.

The J gene is TRBJ1-4, the V gene TRBV4-3; D not resolved. V dropped 2 bases and J dropped 0 bases, with 7 bases sitting between them. Germline CDR1 is LGHNA and CDR2 is YSLEER. This CDR3 has 15 residues. DNA of the CDR3: TGCGCCAGCAGCCAAAGAGGGTCAACTAATGAAAAACTGTTTTTT. Translation: CASSQRGSTNEKLFF.

This clone was seen only once. V is TRBV5-8 and J is TRBJ2-5; D unclear. V shed 0 bases and J shed 9 bases, with 15 bases lying between them. The CDR3 extends over 14 amino acids. CDR1 and CDR2 (germline): SGHTS, YDEGEE. CDR3 protein: CASSLVRTQVAQYF. CDR3 DNA: TGTGCCAGCAGCTTGGTCCGAACCCAAGTGGCCCAGTACTTC.

This chain uses TRBV19 with TRBJ1-5; a weak D match, TRBD1 (6 bases). This CDR3 is built from 14 residues. Germline V gene data show CDR1 as LNHDA and CDR2 as SQIVND (reference sequence). V shed 5 bases and J shed 7 bases, with 15 bases lying between them. Written as DNA, the CDR3 is TGTGCCAGTAGTTCCGGACAGAGGGCCCAGCCCCAGCATTTT. Its protein is CASSSGQRAQPQHF.

This clone was detected once. This sequence joins TRBV6-1 and TRBJ2-7; D gene ambiguous. Germline V gene lookup returns CDR1 MNHNS and CDR2 SASEGT. This CDR3 has 14 residues. Trimming stripped 1 base from V and 6 bases from J, with 13 bases between. The CDR3 reads CASSEVLMGSEQYF. The DNA of the CDR3 is TGTGCCAGCAGTGAAGTACTTATGGGGTCCGAGCAGTACTTC.

The V call is TRBV11-3, the J call TRBJ2-2, with a tentative D call TRBD2 (6 bases). Per germline, CDR1 SGHNT and CDR2 YENEEA. V was pared by 8 bases and J by 5 bases, with 21 bases between. This CDR3 comprises 16 residues. CDR3 sequence: CASAQGPGGATGELFF. The CDR3 bases are TGTGCCAGCGCACAAGGCCCCGGGGGTGCAACCGGGGAGCTGTTTTTT.

The rearrangement joins TRBV2 to TRBJ1-2, with a weak D call TRBD1 (6 bases). The CDR3 contains 14 residues. With 6 bases removed from V and 8 bases from J, the gap between germline ends came to 19 bases. Looked up from germline, CDR1 is SNHLY and CDR2 is FYNNEI. CDR3 sequence: CASRGQTSLDGYTF. Here the CDR3 DNA reads TGTGCCAGCAGAGGACAGACTTCACTGGACGGCTACACCTTC. The full variable domain, completed using reference TRBV2 and TRBJ1-2, is EPEVTQTPSHQVTQMGQEVILRCVPISNHLYFYWYRQILGQKVEFLVSFYNNEISEKSEIFDDQFSVERPDGSNFTLKIRSTKLEDSAMYFCASRGQTSLDGYTFGSGTRLTVV.

The CDR3 DNA reads TGTGCCAGTACCATGGGCGGAATGAAGGTTGAAAAACTGTTTTTT. Residues: CASTMGGMKVEKLFF. The V gene is TRBV19, the J gene TRBJ1-4; D ambiguous. The germline CDR1 and CDR2 sequences are LNHDA and SQIVND (reference sequence). CDR3 size: 15 residues. V lost 7 bases and J 7 bases, leaving 19 bases between the germline ends.

The chain employs TRBV5-1 and TRBJ1-2; D is perhaps TRBD1 (5 bases). Germline CDR1 is SGHRS and CDR2 is YFSETQ. Trimming removed 1 base at V and 4 bases at J, with 14 bases between. This CDR3 contains 15 residues. CDR3 nucleotide sequence: TGCGCCAGCAGCTTGTTAATAGGGGAGCCCTATGGCTACACCTTC. It encodes CASSLLIGEPYGYTF.

This sequence joins TRBV28 and TRBJ2-7; perhaps TRBD1 as D (5 bases). Germline assignment: CDR1 MDHEN and CDR2 SYDVKM. V was clipped by 0 bases and J by 2 bases, with 11 bases between them. There are 15 residues in the CDR3. The CDR3 DNA reads TGTGCCAGCAGTTTATGGCAGGGCACCACCTACGAGCAGTACTTC. Encoded protein: CASSLWQGTTYEQYF.

This clone was found once. The chain couples TRBV18 to TRBJ1-2; D is perhaps TRBD1 (6 bases). The V gene's germline CDR1 is KGHSH and CDR2 LQKENI. Trimming left V 4 bases short and J 2 bases short, with 14 bases between. CDR3 length: 15 amino acids. The DNA of the CDR3 is TGTGCCAGCTCACGGGCTCAGGACAGCAACTATGGCTACACCTTC. Residues: CASSRAQDSNYGYTF.

J is TRBJ2-7 and V is TRBV13, with 13 bases aligning to TRBD2. CDR1 PRHDT and CDR2 FYEKMQ come from the germline V gene (reference sequence). The junction had 14 bases not matched to a gene; V was cut back by 5 bases and J by 4 bases. This CDR3 contains 18 residues. CDR3 in amino acids: CASSTTGRTSGRMYEQYF. DNA for the CDR3: TGTGCCAGCAGCACAACAGGGAGGACTAGCGGGAGAATGTACGAGCAGTACTTC.

This chain connects TRBV19 to TRBJ1-5, with 10 bases aligning to TRBD1. V gave up 4 bases and J gave up 2 bases; unmatched junction bases: 17. Germline CDR1 and CDR2: LNHDA and SQIVND (reference sequence). CDR3 length: 20 residues. The CDR3 loop reads CASSTDRRRQGARGNQPQHF. The CDR3, as DNA: TGTGCCAGTAGTACCGACCGACGACGACAGGGGGCGCGTGGCAATCAGCCCCAGCATTTT.

This clone was seen only a few times. V usage is TRBV6-5 and J usage is TRBJ1-2, with D perhaps matching TRBD1 (5 bases). Per germline, CDR1 MNHEY and CDR2 SVGAGI. Deletions cut 8 bases from V and 6 bases from J, with 10 bases between. The CDR3 is 11 residues long. The CDR3 protein is CASATGDGYTF. The CDR3 region has the DNA TGTGCCAGCGCAACAGGCGATGGCTACACCTTC.

This rearrangement joins TRBV9 to TRBJ2-1, with 11 positions matching TRBD2. This CDR3 spans 15 amino acids. V dropped 3 bases and J dropped 12; count of bases not matched to a gene: 11. CDR1 is SGDLS and CDR2 is YYNGEE in the germline V gene. The CDR3 DNA sequence: TGTGCCAGCAGCGAAAGACTAGCGGGGTATCCTATGCAGTTCTTC. Its protein product is CASSERLAGYPMQFF.

The chain combines TRBV14 with TRBJ2-1; 8 bases match TRBD2. J was trimmed by 6 bases and V by 6 bases; bases with no gene match: 10. This CDR3 contains 15 residues. Per the germline V gene, CDR1 is SGHDN and CDR2 is FVKESK. CDR3: CASSPTGTRGNEQFF. For the CDR3, the DNA is TGTGCCAGCAGTCCGACCGGGACTAGGGGCAATGAGCAGTTCTTC.

This clone was seen a handful of times. The chain couples TRBV7-3 to TRBJ1-5; D is ambiguous. The germline V gene has CDR1 SGHTA and CDR2 FQGTGA. The CDR3 contains 13 residues. Trimming cost V 1 base and J 5 bases, with 6 bases left between them. In DNA form, the CDR3 reads TGTGCCAGCAGCTTAAACTGGGATCAGCCCCAGCATTTT. It translates to CASSLNWDQPQHF.

This chain joins TRBV28 and TRBJ2-5, with 7 bases fitting TRBD1. This CDR3 spans 14 amino acids. The V segment lost 3 bases and the J segment 5 bases; nucleotides outside the gene matches: 6. Germline V gives CDR1 MDHEN, CDR2 SYDVKM. CDR3 nucleotide sequence: TGTGCCAGCAGTTTTTACAGGGGCTCGGAGACCCAGTACTTC. Translated, it gives CASSFYRGSETQYF. The full variable domain, with the rest looked up from reference TRBV28 and TRBJ2-5, is DVKVTQSSRYLVKRTGEKVFLECVQDMDHENMFWYRQDPGLGLRLIYFSYDVKMKEKGDIPEGYSVSREKKERFSLILESASTNQTSMYLCASSFYRGSETQYFGPGTRLLVL.

The CDR3 here is CSVDEAQNTEAFF. CDR3 coding DNA: TGCAGCGTTGATGAGGCCCAGAACACTGAAGCTTTCTTT. The V call is TRBV29-1, the J call TRBJ1-1; D not resolved. This CDR3 has 13 amino acids. Per the germline V gene, CDR1 is SQVTM and CDR2 is ANQGSEA. V was clipped by 3 bases and J by 1 base, with 9 bases between them.

The chain employs TRBV6-1 and TRBJ1-2; D is ambiguous. V was trimmed by 1 base and J by 4 bases, leaving 10 bases between them. Germline values: CDR1 MNHNS, CDR2 SASEGT. This CDR3 has 14 residues. The CDR3 sequence: CASSEVARSYGYTF. CDR3 nucleotides: TGTGCCAGCAGTGAAGTCGCCCGGTCCTATGGCTACACCTTC.

This chain connects TRBV5-4 to TRBJ2-3; 7 nucleotides agree with TRBD2. CDR1 and CDR2 from the germline V gene are SGHNT and YYREEE (reference sequence). J lost 6 bases, V lost 0 bases, and 1 base had no gene match. The CDR3 covers 13 residues. In nucleotides, the CDR3 is TGTGCCAGCAGCTTGGACGGGGGGGATACGCAGTATTTT. This encodes CASSLDGGDTQYF.

The V gene is TRBV19, the J gene TRBJ1-2; D unclear. The CDR3 is 15 residues long. V was shortened by 7 bases and J by 2 bases, with 17 bases between the two germline ends. Germline CDR1 is LNHDA and CDR2 is SQIVND (reference sequence). The CDR3 DNA sequence: TGTGCCAGTACCAAAACAACCGGCGTAAACTATGGCTACACCTTC. It yields the protein CASTKTTGVNYGYTF.

This sequence joins TRBV6-1 and TRBJ2-5; D unclear. Looked up from germline, CDR1 is MNHNS and CDR2 is SASEGT. This CDR3 region has 13 residues. Trimming left V 8 bases short and J 7 bases short, with 17 bases between. The CDR3 here is CASLLGPKGTQYF. CDR3 nucleotides: TGTGCCAGCCTTTTGGGCCCAAAGGGGACCCAGTACTTC.

The J gene is TRBJ2-1, the V gene TRBV7-3; D ambiguous. In germline, CDR1 is SGHTA, CDR2 FQGTGA. The length of the CDR3 is 13 residues. Trimming cost V 5 bases and J 8 bases, with 13 bases left between them. The CDR3 sequence: CASSPSRADEQFF. The CDR3 DNA is TGTGCCAGCAGCCCCTCCCGGGCGGATGAGCAGTTCTTC.

The chain employs TRBV10-3 and TRBJ1-1, with D unresolved. In germline, CDR1 is ENHRY, CDR2 SYGVKD. V was clipped by 4 bases and J by 1 base, with 10 bases between them. This CDR3 spans 14 amino acids. CDR3 protein: CAISAPRENTEAFF. The DNA for the CDR3 is TGTGCCATCAGTGCCCCTCGGGAGAACACTGAAGCTTTCTTT.

This clone was recorded only once. V gene TRBV5-7 combines with J gene TRBJ2-7; TRBD2 might be the D (6 bases). TRBV5-7 carries the ORF label, with uncertain function. Trimming removed 6 bases from V and 2 bases from J, with 15 bases in between. The CDR3 sequence is 14 residues long. For the CDR3, the DNA is TGTGCCAGCACCCTGACGGGAGCTCCCTACGAGCAGTACTTC. This codes for CASTLTGAPYEQYF.